One sample yielded the 29 T cell receptor beta chains listed below, sequenced in a study of vaccination effects on CD4 cells after COVID-19. Prior to sequencing, the ViraFEST assay stimulated PBMC with viral peptide pools, which expanded the antigen-specific CD4+ T cells. Upon completion of 10 to 11 days in culture, CD4+ T cells were isolated. Of the BNT162b2 and mRNA-1273 vaccines, participants received two doses of one or the other. Using immunoSEQ multiplex PCR, the repertoire was profiled, and TCRdb retains in-frame clones only, with some absent. This sample yields 25,000 to 35,000 clones, of which just under 75% are seen a single time; 14% belongs to the top ten. These receptors are not linked to any known antigen. The input for sequencing was CD4+ T cells from PBMCs cultured with HCoV-229E spike peptides, taken after COVID-19 vaccination. The source is a human donor who received a COVID-19 vaccine.

This clone was recorded once. The V gene is TRBV6-5, the J gene TRBJ1-1; D is uncertain. The CDR3 runs to 14 residues. Trimming shortened V by 0 bases and J by 3 bases, and 8 bases separated the two germline ends. Germline lookup yields CDR1 MNHEY and CDR2 SVGAGI. CDR3 protein: CASSYSSGDTEAFF. The CDR3 nucleotides read TGTGCCAGCAGTTACTCGTCCGGGGACACTGAAGCTTTCTTT.

In its sample, this clone was seen once. V is TRBV6-4 and J is TRBJ2-2, with D unclear. Germline V lookup: CDR1 MRHNA, CDR2 SNTAGT. This CDR3 region has 13 residues. Trimming cost V 0 bases and J 6 bases, with 5 bases left between them. This chain's CDR3 is CASSDSIAGELFF. The CDR3 nucleotides read TGTGCCAGCAGTGACTCAATCGCCGGGGAGCTGTTTTTT.

This chain links TRBV3-1 (or the pseudogene TRBV3-2) with TRBJ1-5, with D hard to call. Trimming removed 3 bases at V and 3 bases at J, with 9 bases between. CDR1 is LGHDT and CDR2 is YNNKEL in the germline V gene (reference sequence). This CDR3 spans 14 amino acids. CDR3 nucleotides: TGTGCCAGCAGCCACGACACAAACAATCAGCCCCAGCATTTT. Residues: CASSHDTNNQPQHF.

This clone was observed a few times. This rearrangement joins TRBV2 to TRBJ1-4; 8 bases match TRBD1. The CDR3 sequence is 13 residues long. Germline V CDR1 and CDR2: SNHLY, FYNNEI. The J segment lost 7 bases and the V segment lost 7 bases, leaving 5 bases of the junction unmatched. The CDR3 sequence: CASKRDRGEKLFF. CDR3 nucleotide sequence: TGTGCCAGCAAGCGAGACAGGGGTGAAAAACTGTTTTTT.

The chain employs TRBV4-2 and TRBJ2-3; D might be TRBD2 (5 bases). CDR3 length: 17 amino acids. Trimming stripped 0 bases from V and 3 bases from J, with 16 bases between. CDR1 LGHNA and CDR2 YNFKEQ come from the germline V gene. This chain's CDR3 is CASSQDTGSSRTDTQYF. The CDR3 DNA reads TGTGCCAGCAGCCAAGATACGGGATCTTCGAGGACAGATACGCAGTATTTT.

This clone was seen a few times. The rearrangement uses TRBV5-1 and TRBJ1-2; a weak D match, TRBD1 (5 bases). Between the trimmed V and J ends, which lost 0 bases and 6 bases, there was a span of 12 bases. Looked up from germline, CDR1 is SGHRS and CDR2 is YFSETQ. This CDR3 is built from 14 residues. CDR3 sequence reads: CASSLEQELDGYTF. In DNA, the CDR3 is TGCGCCAGCAGCTTGGAACAGGAACTGGATGGCTACACCTTC.

The CDR3 loop reads CASSANYKRTGRGGRTDTQYF. In nucleotides, the CDR3 is TGTGCCAGCAGCGCAAACTATAAGAGGACAGGGAGGGGGGGACGCACAGATACGCAGTATTTT. V is TRBV9 and J is TRBJ2-3; weak D call: TRBD1 (8 bases). V was cut by 3 bases and J by 1 base, with 30 bases left in between. Germline assignment: CDR1 SGDLS and CDR2 YYNGEE. This CDR3 spans 21 amino acids.

V gene TRBV21-1 combines with J gene TRBJ1-2; TRBD1, the table's D call, lacks a check against the DNA. TRBV21-1 is a recognized pseudogene. CDR3 length: 16 residues. The CDR3 reads CASSKEDRGGNYGYTF. The DNA for the CDR3 is TGTGCCAGCAGCAAAGAAGACAGGGGGGGTAACTATGGCTACACCTTC.

There are a few counts of this clone. The rearrangement uses TRBV2 and TRBJ2-1; TRBD1 matches at 10 bases. CDR3 length: 13 amino acids. V lost 6 bases, J lost 7 bases, and 3 bases stayed unmatched. Germline-derived CDR1 and CDR2 are SNHLY and FYNNEI. CDR3 DNA sequence: TGTGCCAGCAGCCCGGGACAGGGGAATGAGCAGTTCTTC. Translating it yields CASSPGQGNEQFF.

The chain carries TRBV6-6 and TRBJ2-5; 10 nucleotides match TRBD2. The trim removed 6 bases at V and 3 bases at J, leaving 10 bases unmatched. The CDR3 covers 16 residues. In germline, CDR1 is MNHNY, CDR2 SVGAGI (reference sequence). CDR3 DNA sequence: TGTGCCAGCAGGAGTACGGAGCGGGGGGGAAAAGAGACCCAGTACTTC. Protein product: CASRSTERGGKETQYF.

This clone occurred once. V usage is TRBV6-4 and J usage is TRBJ1-1; no definite D call. V dropped 4 bases and J dropped 1 base, with 7 bases sitting between them. CDR3 length equals 13 residues. The germline V gene has CDR1 MRHNA and CDR2 SNTAGT. The CDR3 protein is CASSAEENTEAFF. For the CDR3, the DNA is TGTGCCAGCAGTGCAGAGGAGAACACTGAAGCTTTCTTT.

This sequence joins TRBV4-1 and TRBJ2-7; 7 nucleotides line up with TRBD2. This CDR3 contains 15 residues. Unmatched junction bases numbered 8, after V lost 0 bases and J lost 6 bases. Germline assignment: CDR1 MGHRA and CDR2 YSYEKL. The DNA for the CDR3 is TGCGCCAGCAGCCAAGATCGGGGGGTACGGGGCGAGCAGTACTTC. Its protein product is CASSQDRGVRGEQYF.

The genes are TRBV19 and TRBJ1-1, with D perhaps TRBD1 (5 bases). The V gene's germline CDR1 is LNHDA and CDR2 SQIVND (reference sequence). The CDR3 consists of 14 residues. Trimming pared 3 bases from V and 1 base from J, leaving 9 bases between. The CDR3 DNA reads TGTGCCAGTAGTATTTGGGGCGAGAACACTGAAGCTTTCTTT. As protein: CASSIWGENTEAFF. The entire variable domain, with the rest obtained from reference TRBV19 and TRBJ1-1, is as follows: DGGITQSPKYLFRKEGQNVTLSCEQNLNHDAMYWYRQDPGQGLRLIYYSQIVNDFQKGDIAEGYSVSREKKESFPLTVTSAQKNPTAFYLCASSIWGENTEAFFGQGTRLTVV.

The chain employs TRBV18 and TRBJ1-5; a weak D match, TRBD1 (5 bases). Trimming shortened V by 6 bases and J by 5 bases, and 17 bases separated the two germline ends. Looked up from germline, CDR1 is KGHSH and CDR2 is LQKENI. The CDR3 contains 15 residues. The CDR3 reads CASSPSLSRDQPQHF. DNA for the CDR3: TGTGCCAGCTCGCCCAGTTTGAGCAGGGATCAGCCCCAGCATTTT.

V and J are TRBV18 and TRBJ1-1, with a possible D match to TRBD1 (5 bases). CDR3 length: 14 amino acids. Germline V gene data show CDR1 as KGHSH and CDR2 as LQKENI. The V and J ends lost 5 bases and 3 bases respectively, with 13 bases between them. The CDR3: CASSFAEQDTEAFF. The DNA for the CDR3 is TGTGCCAGCTCATTCGCGGAACAGGACACTGAAGCTTTCTTT.

The gene calls are TRBV6-1 and TRBJ2-6; no firm D call. This CDR3 spans 15 amino acids. Trimming took 1 base from V and 0 from J, leaving 4 bases between them. Germline CDR1 and CDR2: MNHNS and SASEGT. Here the CDR3 DNA reads TGTGCCAGCAGTGAAGAGGGCTCTGGGGCCAACGTCCTGACTTTC. Protein: CASSEEGSGANVLTF.

The chain has TRBV21-1 and TRBJ1-5. TRBV21-1 is a listed pseudogene. This CDR3 has 15 amino acids. The CDR3 region is CASSKFWGFGRPQHF. The CDR3, as DNA: TGTGCCAGCAGCAAGTTTTGGGGGTTTGGGCGGCCCCAGCATTTT.

V and J are TRBV19 and TRBJ1-4, with D possibly matching TRBD1 (6 bases). V was trimmed by 1 base and J by 7 bases, leaving 13 bases between them. CDR1 and CDR2 from the germline V gene are LNHDA and SQIVND (reference sequence). The CDR3 loop spans 15 amino acids. The CDR3 DNA follows: TGTGCCAGTAGTATAGGTGGGGGGCGCGCTGAAAAACTGTTTTTT. It is translated as CASSIGGGRAEKLFF. The full variable domain, in which reference TRBV19 and TRBJ1-4 provide the parts outside the CDR3, is DGGITQSPKYLFRKEGQNVTLSCEQNLNHDAMYWYRQDPGQGLRLIYYSQIVNDFQKGDIAEGYSVSREKKESFPLTVTSAQKNPTAFYLCASSIGGGRAEKLFFGSGTQLSVL.

This clone has only a few counts. The chain has TRBV18 and TRBJ2-2; D is unresolved. Trimming removed 0 bases at V and 6 bases at J, with 5 bases between. The germline V gene has CDR1 KGHSH and CDR2 LQKENI. CDR3 size: 13 residues. In nucleotides, the CDR3 is TGTGCCAGCTCACCACCGTCGGCCGGGGAGCTGTTTTTT. Its protein is CASSPPSAGELFF.

The V and J genes are TRBV2 and TRBJ1-4, with D tentatively TRBD1 (6 bases). The CDR3 has 12 residues. V lost 7 bases to trimming and J lost 10 bases, with 13 bases between them. Germline V gene data show CDR1 as SNHLY and CDR2 as FYNNEI. The CDR3 DNA reads TGTGCCAGCAAACAAGAGGGGGGAAAACTGTTTTTT. Translated, it gives CASKQEGGKLFF.

The genes are TRBV11-2 and TRBJ2-7; D possibly uses TRBD1 or TRBD2 (5 bases each). V was trimmed by 6 bases and J by 3 bases, leaving 21 bases between them. This CDR3 has 16 residues. CDR1 is SGHAT and CDR2 is FQNNGV in the germline V gene. In DNA form, the CDR3 reads TGTGCCAGCAGTCAACGGGCGGGCAGGGAATTCTACGAGCAGTACTTC. Encoded protein: CASSQRAGREFYEQYF.

V and J are TRBV10-1 and TRBJ2-3; 11 bases map to TRBD1. Germline V gene sequence: CDR1 WNHNN, CDR2 SYGVQD (reference sequence). Losses at the gene ends were 7 bases for V and 4 bases for J; bases not matched to a gene: 7. CDR3 length: 15 residues. DNA for the CDR3: TGCGCCAGCACAATTGGACAGGGGGCGGCAGATACGCAGTATTTT. It translates to CASTIGQGAADTQYF.

This clone was recorded once. The J gene is TRBJ2-2, the V gene TRBV10-3; D gene ambiguous. There are 16 residues in the CDR3. The V end lost 2 bases, the J end lost 0 bases, and 10 bases lay between the germline ends. Germline V gene data show CDR1 as ENHRY and CDR2 as SYGVKD. Here the CDR3 DNA reads TGTGCCATCAGTGAGGTGTCCACCTCGAACACCGGGGAGCTGTTTTTT. Translation: CAISEVSTSNTGELFF.

For the CDR3, the DNA is TGTGCCAGCAAGGAAATGAACACTGAAGCTTTCTTT. This encodes CASKEMNTEAFF. The rearrangement uses TRBV27 and TRBJ1-1, with D hard to call. Per the germline V gene, CDR1 is MNHEY and CDR2 is SMNVEV (reference sequence). Deletions cut 7 bases from V and 0 bases from J, with 6 bases between. The CDR3 consists of 12 residues.

The V gene is TRBV11-2, the J gene TRBJ2-3; 9 bases map to TRBD2. Germline V gene sequence: CDR1 SGHAT, CDR2 FQNNGV. V shed 3 bases, J shed 2 bases, and the junction held 6 bases outside the gene matches. This CDR3 is built from 16 residues. The chain's CDR3 is CASSFLAGTHTDTQYF. The CDR3 nucleotides are TGTGCCAGCAGCTTCCTAGCGGGAACGCACACAGATACGCAGTATTTT.

The genes are TRBV10-3 and TRBJ2-1; the D gene is possibly TRBD2 (6 bases). This CDR3 has 14 residues. Deletions cut 7 bases from V and 6 bases from J, with 16 bases between. Per the germline V gene, CDR1 is ENHRY and CDR2 is SYGVKD. The CDR3 region has the DNA TGTGCCATCAAAGTGACTAGTGACCGCAATGAGCAGTTCTTC. Translating it yields CAIKVTSDRNEQFF.

V and J are TRBV18 and TRBJ1-1, with a tentative D call TRBD1 (5 bases). V was clipped by 2 bases and J by 6 bases, with 13 bases between them. Germline V lookup: CDR1 KGHSH, CDR2 LQKENI. The CDR3 is 14 residues long. CDR3 coding DNA: TGTGCCAGCTCACCAATCAGGGTTGGGGCTGAAGCTTTCTTT. Amino acid sequence: CASSPIRVGAEAFF.

The V call is TRBV21-1, the J call TRBJ1-4. TRBV21-1 is assigned pseudogene status. This CDR3 spans 14 amino acids. CDR3 region: CASSLGRPHEKLFF. CDR3 sequence (DNA): TGTGCCAGCAGTTTAGGACGGCCCCATGAAAAACTGTTTTTT.

The V gene is TRBV7-9, the J gene TRBJ1-1, with D maybe TRBD1 (5 bases). Germline CDR1 and CDR2: SEHNR and FQNEAQ (reference sequence). V dropped 1 base and J dropped 0 bases, with 15 bases sitting between them. There are 17 residues in the CDR3. CDR3 loop: CASSLGQTGAVNTEAFF. The CDR3 region has the DNA TGTGCCAGCAGCTTAGGACAGACCGGGGCGGTGAACACTGAAGCTTTCTTT.